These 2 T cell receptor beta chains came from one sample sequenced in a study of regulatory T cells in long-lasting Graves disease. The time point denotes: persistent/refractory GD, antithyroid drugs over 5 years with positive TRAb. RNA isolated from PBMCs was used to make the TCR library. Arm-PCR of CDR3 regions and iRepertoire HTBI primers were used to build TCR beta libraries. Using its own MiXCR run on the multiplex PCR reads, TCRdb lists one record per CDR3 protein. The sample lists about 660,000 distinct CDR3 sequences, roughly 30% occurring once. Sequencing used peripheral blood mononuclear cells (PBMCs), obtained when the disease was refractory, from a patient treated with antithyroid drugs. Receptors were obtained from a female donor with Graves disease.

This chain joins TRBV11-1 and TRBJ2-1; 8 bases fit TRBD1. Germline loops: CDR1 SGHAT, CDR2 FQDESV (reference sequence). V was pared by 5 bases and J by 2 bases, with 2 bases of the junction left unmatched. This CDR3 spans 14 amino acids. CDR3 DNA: TGTGCCAGCAGCCAGGGACAGGCCTACAATGAGCAGTTCTTC. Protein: CASSQGQAYNEQFF.

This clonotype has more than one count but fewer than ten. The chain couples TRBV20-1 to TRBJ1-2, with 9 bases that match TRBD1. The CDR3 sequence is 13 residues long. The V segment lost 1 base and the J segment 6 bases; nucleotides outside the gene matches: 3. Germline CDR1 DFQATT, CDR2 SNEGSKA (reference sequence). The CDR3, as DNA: TGCAGTGCTAGAGCCACAGGGGGCGATGGCTACACCTTC. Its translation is CSARATGGDGYTF.